This T cell receptor (beta chain) was identified during a study of blood T cell dynamics during melanoma immunotherapy. Indicated time point: week 3, after first cycle of checkpoint inhibitor. Patients with prior systemic cancer treatment, concomitant immunosuppressants, or other active malignancies were excluded. The repertoire was sequenced with immunoSEQ multiplex PCR; TCRdb's copy has only in-frame clones and lacks some. The sample lists 25,000 to 30,000 clones; roughly 88% were seen once. The length of the CDR3 is 15 residues. The V gene lost 0 bases and the J gene lost 5 bases, with 11 bases spanning the gap. The germline V gene encodes CDR1 SGHRS and CDR2 YFSETQ.

This material consisted of blood, taken from a patient treated with checkpoint blockade. The receptor was derived from a human donor with melanoma. The J gene is TRBJ2-2, the V gene TRBV5-1; maybe TRBD1 (5 bases). The CDR3 DNA sequence: TGCGCCAGCAGCTTGGTTGCAGGGCGAACCGGGGAGCTGTTTTTT. The encoded protein is CASSLVAGRTGELFF.